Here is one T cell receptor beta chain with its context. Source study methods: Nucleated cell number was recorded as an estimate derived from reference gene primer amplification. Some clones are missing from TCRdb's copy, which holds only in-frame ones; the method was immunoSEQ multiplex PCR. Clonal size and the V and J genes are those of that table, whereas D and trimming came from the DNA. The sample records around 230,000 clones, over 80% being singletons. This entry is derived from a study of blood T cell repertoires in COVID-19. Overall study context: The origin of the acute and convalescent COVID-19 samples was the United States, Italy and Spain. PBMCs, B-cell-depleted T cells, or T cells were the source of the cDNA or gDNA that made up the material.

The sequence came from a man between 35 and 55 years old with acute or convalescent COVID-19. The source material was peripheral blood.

The CDR3 region is CASSLVADGYTF. Here the CDR3 DNA reads TGTGCCAGCAGCTTAGTGGCTGATGGCTACACCTTC. This chain links TRBV7-9 with TRBJ1-2, with D hard to call. V was trimmed by 1 base and J by 6 bases, leaving 6 bases between them. Germline loops: CDR1 SEHNR, CDR2 FQNEAQ (reference sequence). The CDR3 covers 12 residues. Full variable domain (rest looked up from reference TRBV7-9 and TRBJ1-2): DTGVSQNPRHKITKRGQNVTFRCDPISEHNRLYWYRQTLGQGPEFLTYFQNEAQLEKSRLLSDRFSAERPKGSFSTLEIQRTEQGDSAMYLCASSLVADGYTFGSGTRLTVV.